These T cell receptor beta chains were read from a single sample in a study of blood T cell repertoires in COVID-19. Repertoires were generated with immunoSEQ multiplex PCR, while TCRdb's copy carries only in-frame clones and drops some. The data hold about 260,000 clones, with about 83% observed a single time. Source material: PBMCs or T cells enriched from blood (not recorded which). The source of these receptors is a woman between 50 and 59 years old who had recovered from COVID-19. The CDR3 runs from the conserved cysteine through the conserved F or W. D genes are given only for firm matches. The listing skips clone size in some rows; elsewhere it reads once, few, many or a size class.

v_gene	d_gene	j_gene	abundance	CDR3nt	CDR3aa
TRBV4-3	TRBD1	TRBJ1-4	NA	TGCGCCAGCAGCCAGAATGGGGCGGGGACAGATGGGGAAAAACTGTTTTTT	CASSQNGAGTDGEKLFF
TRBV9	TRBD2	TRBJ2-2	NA	TGTGCCAGCAGCGTAGAGGGTAGCGGGAGAAACACCGGGGAGCTGTTTTTT	CASSVEGSGRNTGELFF
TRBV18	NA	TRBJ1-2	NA	TGTGCCAGCTCCCCATCGACAGGCCCCACCCTATCTGGCTACACCTTC	CASSPSTGPTLSGYTF
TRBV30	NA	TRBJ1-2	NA	TGTGCCTGGAGGTCGGTATTGAACTATGGCTACACCTTC	CAWRSVLNYGYTF
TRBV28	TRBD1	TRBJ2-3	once	TGTGCCAGCATCGAATGGGGGACAGGGTCAGATACGCAGTATTTT	CASIEWGTGSDTQYF
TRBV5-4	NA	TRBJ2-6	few	TGTGCCAGCAGCTTAGGGACAAGCTCTGGGGCCAACGTCCTGACTTTC	CASSLGTSSGANVLTF
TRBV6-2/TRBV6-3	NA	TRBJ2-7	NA	TGTGCCAGCAGCCCGATTATAGAACCCTACGAGCAGTACTTC	CASSPIIEPYEQYF
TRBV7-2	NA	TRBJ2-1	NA	TGTGCCAGCAGCTTCAACAGGGACAATGAGCAGTTCTTC	CASSFNRDNEQFF
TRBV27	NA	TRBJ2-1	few	TGTGCCAGCAGTTTTGGACAGTCGATCTATGAGCAGTTCTTC	CASSFGQSIYEQFF
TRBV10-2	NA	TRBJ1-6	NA	TGCGCCAGCAGTGAGTCGACAGGCGGTTCACCCCTCCACTTT	CASSESTGGSPLHF
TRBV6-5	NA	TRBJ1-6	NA	TGTGCCAGCAGCTCGTATAATTCACCCCTCCACTTT	CASSSYNSPLHF
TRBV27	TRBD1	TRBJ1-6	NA	TGTGCCACCCAGACAGGGGTTAATTCACCCCTCCACTTT	CATQTGVNSPLHF
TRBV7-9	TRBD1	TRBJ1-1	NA	TGTGCCAGCAGCCACGGGGACAGACTTAGGAACACTGAAGCTTTCTTT	CASSHGDRLRNTEAFF
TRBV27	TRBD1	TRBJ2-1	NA	TGTGCCAGCAGTTCAAGACAGGGAGTCCACAATGAGCAGTTCTTC	CASSSRQGVHNEQFF
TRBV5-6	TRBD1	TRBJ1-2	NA	TGTGCCAGCAGCATCGGACAGGGGCCGAGAGGCTACACCTTC	CASSIGQGPRGYTF
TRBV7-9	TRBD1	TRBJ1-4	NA	TGTGCCAGCAGCCGACAGGGTGCAACTAATGAAAAACTGTTTTTT	CASSRQGATNEKLFF
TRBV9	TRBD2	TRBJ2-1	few	TGTGCCAGCAGCGTAAGTAGCGGGGGGCCGAATGAGCAGTTCTTC	CASSVSSGGPNEQFF
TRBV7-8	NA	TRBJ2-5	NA	TGTGCCAGCAGCTTAGATCGTCAGGGTGAGGAGACCCAGTACTTC	CASSLDRQGEETQYF
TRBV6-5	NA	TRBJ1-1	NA	TGTGCCAGCAGTTCGGGGTTAGGGAGGGCGGACACTGAAGCTTTCTTT	CASSSGLGRADTEAFF
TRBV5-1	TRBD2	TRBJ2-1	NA	TGCGCCAGCAGCTTGAGCGGGAGCTCCTACAATGAGCAGTTCTTC	CASSLSGSSYNEQFF
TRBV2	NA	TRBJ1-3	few	TGTGCCAGCAGGGACGGAGGCTCTGGAAACACCATATATTTT	CASRDGGSGNTIYF
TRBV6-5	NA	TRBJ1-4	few	TGTGCCAGCAGTTACTCGAGGCTTATTAATGAAAAACTGTTTTTT	CASSYSRLINEKLFF
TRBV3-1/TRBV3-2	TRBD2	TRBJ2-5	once	TGTGCCAGCAGCCAAGCGGCTAGCGGGGAGACCCAGTACTTC	CASSQAASGETQYF
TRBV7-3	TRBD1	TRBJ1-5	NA	TGTGCCAGCAGCTTACAACAGGGGCAGCCCCAGCATTTT	CASSLQQGQPQHF
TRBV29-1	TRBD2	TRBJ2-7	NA	TGCAGCGTTGAAGTGACTAGCGGGAGGGCCTACGAGCAGTACTTC	CSVEVTSGRAYEQYF
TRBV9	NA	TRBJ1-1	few	TGTGCCAGCAGCGACGGCGGGGGCACTGAAGCTTTCTTT	CASSDGGGTEAFF
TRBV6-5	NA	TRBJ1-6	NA	TGTGCCAGCGGATACTCGAGCTCCTATAATTCACCCCTCCACTTT	CASGYSSSYNSPLHF
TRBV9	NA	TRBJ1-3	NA	TGTGCCAGCAGCGTAGCTTCAGGGGCGGTACGAGGAAACACCATATATTTT	CASSVASGAVRGNTIYF
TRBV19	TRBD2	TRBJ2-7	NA	TGTGCCAGTAGTATACGGGAGGGATACGAGCAGTACTTC	CASSIREGYEQYF
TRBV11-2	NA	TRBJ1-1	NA	TGTGCCAGCAGCTTAAGGGGAGGGACTAGGGCTGAAGCTTTCTTT	CASSLRGGTRAEAFF
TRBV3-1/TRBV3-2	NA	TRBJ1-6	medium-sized	TGTGCCAGCAGCCAAGTGCTTGGGGAGAGGACCTATAATTCACCCCTCCACTTT	CASSQVLGERTYNSPLHF
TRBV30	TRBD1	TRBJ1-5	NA	TGTGCCTGCCTTTATGGACAGGGGATGGAGCCCCAGCATTTT	CACLYGQGMEPQHF
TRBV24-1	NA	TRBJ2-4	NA	TGTGCCACCAGTGATTTCCAGAAAAACATTCAGTACTTC	CATSDFQKNIQYF
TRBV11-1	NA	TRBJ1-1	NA	TGTGCCAGCAGCGAGGACTCCAGGAACACTGAAGCTTTCTTT	CASSEDSRNTEAFF
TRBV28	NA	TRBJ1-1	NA	TGTGCCAGCACCCGGGACACCACTGAAGCTTTCTTT	CASTRDTTEAFF
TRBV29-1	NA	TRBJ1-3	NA	TGCAGCGCGACTCTGAAGGGGGAATCTGGAAACACCATATATTTT	CSATLKGESGNTIYF
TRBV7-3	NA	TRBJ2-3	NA	TGTGCCAGCAGCCTCCAACCCGGGGTAGGCGATACGCAGTATTTT	CASSLQPGVGDTQYF
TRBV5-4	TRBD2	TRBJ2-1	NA	TGTGCCAGCAGAAGGGATGGTAGCGGGGGGGCGATCATTGAGCAGTTCTTC	CASRRDGSGGAIIEQFF
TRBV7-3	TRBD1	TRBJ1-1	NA	TGTGCCAGCAGCACCGGAGGGACAGAATTTGCTCGGTACACTGAAGCTTTCTTT	CASSTGGTEFARYTEAFF